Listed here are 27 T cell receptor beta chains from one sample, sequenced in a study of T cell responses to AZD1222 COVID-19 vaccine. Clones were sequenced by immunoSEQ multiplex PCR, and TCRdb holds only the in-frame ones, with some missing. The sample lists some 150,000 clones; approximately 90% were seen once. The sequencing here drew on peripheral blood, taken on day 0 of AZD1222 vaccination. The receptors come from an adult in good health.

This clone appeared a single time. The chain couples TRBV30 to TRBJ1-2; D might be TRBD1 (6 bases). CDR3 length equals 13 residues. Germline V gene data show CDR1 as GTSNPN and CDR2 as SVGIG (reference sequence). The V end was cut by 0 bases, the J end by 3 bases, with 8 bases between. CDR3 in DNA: TGTGCCTGGAGTGTACGACAGGACTATGGCTACACCTTC. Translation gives CAWSVRQDYGYTF.

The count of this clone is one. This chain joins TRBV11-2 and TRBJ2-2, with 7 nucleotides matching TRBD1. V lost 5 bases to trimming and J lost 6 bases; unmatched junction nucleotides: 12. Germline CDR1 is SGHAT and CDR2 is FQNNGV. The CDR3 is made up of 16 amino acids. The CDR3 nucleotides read TGTGCCAGCAGCCGGAGAAAGGGACAGTACGCCGGGGAGCTGTTTTTT. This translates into CASSRRKGQYAGELFF.

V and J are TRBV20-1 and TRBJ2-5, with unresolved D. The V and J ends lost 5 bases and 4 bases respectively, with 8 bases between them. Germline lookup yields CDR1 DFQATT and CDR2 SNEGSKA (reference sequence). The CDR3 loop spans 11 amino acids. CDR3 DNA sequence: TGCAGTGCTTTAAACCGAGAGACCCAGTACTTC. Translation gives CSALNRETQYF.

The CDR3 DNA reads as TGTGCCAGCAGCGTGGGGACTAGCGGGATGGAGACCCAGTACTTC. Its translation: CASSVGTSGMETQYF. The chain couples TRBV7-9 to TRBJ2-5; 13 bases map to TRBD2. Germline lookup yields CDR1 SEHNR and CDR2 FQNEAQ (reference sequence). The CDR3 has 15 amino acids. V gave up 5 bases and J gave up 5 bases; unmatched junction bases: 5.

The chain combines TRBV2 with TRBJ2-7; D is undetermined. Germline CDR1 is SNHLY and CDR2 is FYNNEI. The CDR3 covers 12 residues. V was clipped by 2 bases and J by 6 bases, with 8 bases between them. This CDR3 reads CASSEIKGEQYF. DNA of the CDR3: TGTGCCAGCAGTGAAATCAAGGGCGAGCAGTACTTC.

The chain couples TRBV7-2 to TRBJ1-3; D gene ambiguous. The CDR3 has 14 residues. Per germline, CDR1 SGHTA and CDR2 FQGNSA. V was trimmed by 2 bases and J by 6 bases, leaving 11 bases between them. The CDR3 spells CASSLMVAENTIYF. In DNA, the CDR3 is TGTGCCAGCAGCTTAATGGTAGCTGAAAACACCATATATTTT.

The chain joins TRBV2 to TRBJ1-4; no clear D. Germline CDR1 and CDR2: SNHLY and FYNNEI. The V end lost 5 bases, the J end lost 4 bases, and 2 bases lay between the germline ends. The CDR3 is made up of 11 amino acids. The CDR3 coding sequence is TGTGCCAGCAGTCTTAATGAAAAACTGTTTTTT. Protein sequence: CASSLNEKLFF.

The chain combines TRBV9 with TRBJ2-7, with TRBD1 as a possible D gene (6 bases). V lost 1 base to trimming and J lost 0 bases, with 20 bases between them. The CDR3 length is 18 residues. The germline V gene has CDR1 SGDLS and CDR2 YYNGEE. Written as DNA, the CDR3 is TGTGCCAGCAGCGTAAACCCAGACTCAGGGGATATCTCCTACGAGCAGTACTTC. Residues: CASSVNPDSGDISYEQYF.

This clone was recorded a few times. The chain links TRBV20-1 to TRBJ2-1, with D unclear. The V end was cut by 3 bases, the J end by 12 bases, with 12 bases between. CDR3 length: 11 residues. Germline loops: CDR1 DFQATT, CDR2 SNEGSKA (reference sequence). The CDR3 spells CSASTPPGQFF. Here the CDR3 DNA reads TGCAGTGCTAGCACCCCACCTGGGCAGTTCTTC.

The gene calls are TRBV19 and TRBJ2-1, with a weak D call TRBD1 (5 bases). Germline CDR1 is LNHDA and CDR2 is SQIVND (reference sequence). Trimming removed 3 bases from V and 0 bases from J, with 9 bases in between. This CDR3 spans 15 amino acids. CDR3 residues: CASSMWGDSYNEQFF. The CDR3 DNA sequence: TGTGCCAGTAGTATGTGGGGCGACTCCTACAATGAGCAGTTCTTC.

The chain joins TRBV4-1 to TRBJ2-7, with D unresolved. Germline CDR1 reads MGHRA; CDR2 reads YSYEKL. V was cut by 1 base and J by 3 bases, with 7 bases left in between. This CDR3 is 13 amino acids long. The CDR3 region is CASSQVPGYEQYF. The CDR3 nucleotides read TGCGCCAGCAGCCAAGTTCCTGGCTACGAGCAGTACTTC.

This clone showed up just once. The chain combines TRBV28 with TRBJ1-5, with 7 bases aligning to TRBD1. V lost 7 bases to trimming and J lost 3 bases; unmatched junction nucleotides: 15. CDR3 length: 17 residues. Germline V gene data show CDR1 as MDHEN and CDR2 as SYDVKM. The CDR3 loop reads CASTLSSLTGANQPQHF. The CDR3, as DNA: TGTGCCAGCACCCTCTCGTCTTTAACAGGGGCCAATCAGCCCCAGCATTTT.

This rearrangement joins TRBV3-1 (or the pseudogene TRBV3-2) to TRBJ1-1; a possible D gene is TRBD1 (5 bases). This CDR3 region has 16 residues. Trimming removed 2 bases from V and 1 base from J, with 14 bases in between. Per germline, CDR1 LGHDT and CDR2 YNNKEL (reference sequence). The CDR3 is CASSQRGWTENTEAFF. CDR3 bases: TGTGCCAGCAGCCAAAGGGGTTGGACGGAGAACACTGAAGCTTTCTTT.

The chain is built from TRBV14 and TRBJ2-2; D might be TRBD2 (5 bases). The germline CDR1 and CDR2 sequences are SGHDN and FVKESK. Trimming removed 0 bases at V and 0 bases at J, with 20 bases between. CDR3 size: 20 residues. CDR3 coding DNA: TGTGCCAGCAGCCAAGATGCCCCCACGGGGTTCTGGCCGAACACCGGGGAGCTGTTTTTT. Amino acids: CASSQDAPTGFWPNTGELFF.

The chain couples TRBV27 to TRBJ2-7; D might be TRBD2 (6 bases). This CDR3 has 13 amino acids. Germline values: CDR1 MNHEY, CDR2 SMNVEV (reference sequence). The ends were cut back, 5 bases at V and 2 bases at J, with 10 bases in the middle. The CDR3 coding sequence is TGTGCCAGCAGTCGCGGGATAACCTACGAGCAGTACTTC. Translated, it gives CASSRGITYEQYF.

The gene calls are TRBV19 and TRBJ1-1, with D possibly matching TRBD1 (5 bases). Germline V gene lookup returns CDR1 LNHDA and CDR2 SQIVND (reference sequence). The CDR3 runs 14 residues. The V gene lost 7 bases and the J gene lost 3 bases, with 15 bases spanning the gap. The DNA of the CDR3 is TGTGCCAGTACCCCCCGGGGACCTTACACTGAAGCTTTCTTT. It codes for CASTPRGPYTEAFF.

The DNA for the CDR3 is TGTGCCAGCAGTCTCACGGGGGGAGGCACTGAAGCTTTCTTT. Translating it yields CASSLTGGGTEAFF. This chain links TRBV27 with TRBJ1-1, with D possibly matching TRBD1 (5 bases). Looked up from germline, CDR1 is MNHEY and CDR2 is SMNVEV (reference sequence). V was pared by 5 bases and J by 4 bases, with 14 bases between. The CDR3 loop spans 14 amino acids.

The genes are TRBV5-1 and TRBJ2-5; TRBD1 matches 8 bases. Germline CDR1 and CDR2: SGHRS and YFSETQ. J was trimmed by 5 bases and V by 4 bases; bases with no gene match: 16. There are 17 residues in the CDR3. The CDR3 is CASSLKDRVFLSETQYF. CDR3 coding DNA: TGCGCCAGCAGCCTCAAGGACAGGGTCTTTCTATCGGAGACCCAGTACTTC. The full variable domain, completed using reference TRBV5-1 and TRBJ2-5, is KAGVTQTPRYLIKTRGQQVTLSCSPISGHRSVSWYQQTPGQGLQFLFEYFSETQRNKGNFPGRFSGRQFSNSRSEMNVSTLELGDSALYLCASSLKDRVFLSETQYFGPGTRLLVL.

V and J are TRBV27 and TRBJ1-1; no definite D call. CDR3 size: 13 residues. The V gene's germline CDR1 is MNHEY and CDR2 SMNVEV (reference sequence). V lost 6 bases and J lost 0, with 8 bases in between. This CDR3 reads CASRLSLNTEAFF. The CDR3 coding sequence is TGTGCCAGCAGGTTGTCCCTGAACACTGAAGCTTTCTTT.

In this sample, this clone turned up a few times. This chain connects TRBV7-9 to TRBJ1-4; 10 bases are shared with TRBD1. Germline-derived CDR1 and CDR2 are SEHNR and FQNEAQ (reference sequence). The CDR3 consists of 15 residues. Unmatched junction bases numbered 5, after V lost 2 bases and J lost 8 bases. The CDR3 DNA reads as TGTGCCAGCAGCTTAACACGGACAGGGGGGGAAAAACTGTTTTTT. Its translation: CASSLTRTGGEKLFF. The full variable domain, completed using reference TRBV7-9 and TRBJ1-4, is DTGVSQNPRHKITKRGQNVTFRCDPISEHNRLYWYRQTLGQGPEFLTYFQNEAQLEKSRLLSDRFSAERPKGSFSTLEIQRTEQGDSAMYLCASSLTRTGGEKLFFGSGTQLSVL.

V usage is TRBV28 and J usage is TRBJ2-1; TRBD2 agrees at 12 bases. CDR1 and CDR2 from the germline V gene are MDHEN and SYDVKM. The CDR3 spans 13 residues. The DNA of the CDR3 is TGTGTTTCGACTAGCGGGAGTCACAATGAGCAGTTCTTC. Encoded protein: CVSTSGSHNEQFF.

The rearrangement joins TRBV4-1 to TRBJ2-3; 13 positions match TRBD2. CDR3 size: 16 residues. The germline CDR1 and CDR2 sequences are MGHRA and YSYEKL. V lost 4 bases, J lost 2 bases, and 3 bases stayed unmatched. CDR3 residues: CASSLGTSGNTDTQYF. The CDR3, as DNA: TGCGCCAGCAGCCTGGGGACTAGCGGGAACACAGATACGCAGTATTTT.

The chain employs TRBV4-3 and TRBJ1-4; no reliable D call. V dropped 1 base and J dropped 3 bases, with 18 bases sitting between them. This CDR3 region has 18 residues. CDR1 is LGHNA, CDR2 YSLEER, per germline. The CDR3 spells CASSQGRYAGVANEKLFF. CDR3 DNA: TGCGCCAGCAGCCAAGGCCGGTATGCGGGCGTTGCTAATGAAAAACTGTTTTTT.

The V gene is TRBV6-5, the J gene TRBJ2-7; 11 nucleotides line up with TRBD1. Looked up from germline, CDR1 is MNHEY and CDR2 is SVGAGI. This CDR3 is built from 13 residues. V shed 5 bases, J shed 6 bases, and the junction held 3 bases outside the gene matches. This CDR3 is CASSRGQGGEQYF. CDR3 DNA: TGTGCCAGCAGTAGGGGACAGGGGGGCGAGCAGTACTTC.

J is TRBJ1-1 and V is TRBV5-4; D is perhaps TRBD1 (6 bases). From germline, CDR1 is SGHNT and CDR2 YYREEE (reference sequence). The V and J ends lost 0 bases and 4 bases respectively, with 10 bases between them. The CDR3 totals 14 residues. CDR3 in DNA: TGTGCCAGCAGCTTGGGACAGGCGGGCACTGAAGCTTTCTTT. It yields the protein CASSLGQAGTEAFF.

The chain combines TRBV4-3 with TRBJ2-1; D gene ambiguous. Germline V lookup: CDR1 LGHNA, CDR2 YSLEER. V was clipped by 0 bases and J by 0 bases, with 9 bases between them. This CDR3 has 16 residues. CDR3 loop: CASSQDSPGSYNEQFF. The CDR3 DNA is TGCGCCAGCAGCCAAGATTCCCCAGGCTCCTACAATGAGCAGTTCTTC.

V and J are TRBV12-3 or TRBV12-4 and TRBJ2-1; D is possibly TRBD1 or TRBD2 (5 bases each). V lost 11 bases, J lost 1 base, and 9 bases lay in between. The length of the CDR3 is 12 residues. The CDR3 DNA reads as TGTGCCGGGGGTCGGTCCTACAATGAGCAGTTCTTC. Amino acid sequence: CAGGRSYNEQFF.